This T cell receptor beta chain was retrieved from a study of T-cell reconstitution after alpha-beta-depleted transplantation in children. Unique molecular identifiers were incorporated when the TCRbeta library was constructed. In TCRdb, the PCR reads were re-called with MiXCR into one record per CDR3 protein. The sample carries hundreds of thousands of distinct CDR3 sequences, roughly 24% recorded once. The CDR3 has 14 amino acids. In germline, CDR1 is MNHNS, CDR2 SASEGT. The V gene lost 8 bases and the J gene lost 6 bases, with 17 bases spanning the gap. The sample in question was PBMCs, mostly from graft donor cells, obtained 360 days after TCRalphabeta/CD19-depleted stem cell transplant. The receptor was isolated from a boy younger than two who had a stem cell transplant for acute myeloid leukemia, so the T cells may come from the graft donor. The J gene is TRBJ1-5, the V gene TRBV6-1, with a possible D match to TRBD1 (5 bases). In DNA form, the CDR3 reads TGTGCCAGCGCACCTCAGGGTAATGGTCAGCCCCAGCATTTT. It encodes CASAPQGNGQPQHF.